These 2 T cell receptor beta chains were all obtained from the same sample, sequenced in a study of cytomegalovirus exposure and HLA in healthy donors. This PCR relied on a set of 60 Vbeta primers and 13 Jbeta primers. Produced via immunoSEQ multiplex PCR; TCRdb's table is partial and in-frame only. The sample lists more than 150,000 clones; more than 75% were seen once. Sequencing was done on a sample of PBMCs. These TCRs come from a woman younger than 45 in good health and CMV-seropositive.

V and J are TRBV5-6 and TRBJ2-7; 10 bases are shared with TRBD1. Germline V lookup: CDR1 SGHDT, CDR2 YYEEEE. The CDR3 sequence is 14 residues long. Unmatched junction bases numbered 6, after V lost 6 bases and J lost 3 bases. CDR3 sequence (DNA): TGTGCCAGCACCCTGGGGACAGGGGTCTACGAGCAGTACTTC. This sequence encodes CASTLGTGVYEQYF.

CDR3 residues: CAWSPGTALTYEQYF. The CDR3, as DNA: TGTGCCTGGAGTCCAGGGACAGCCCTGACCTACGAGCAGTACTTC. The chain links TRBV30 to TRBJ2-7; 7 bases match TRBD1. This CDR3 has 15 amino acids. The ends lost 2 bases at V and 2 bases at J; junction bases unmatched: 9. The germline CDR1 and CDR2 sequences are GTSNPN and SVGIG (reference sequence).